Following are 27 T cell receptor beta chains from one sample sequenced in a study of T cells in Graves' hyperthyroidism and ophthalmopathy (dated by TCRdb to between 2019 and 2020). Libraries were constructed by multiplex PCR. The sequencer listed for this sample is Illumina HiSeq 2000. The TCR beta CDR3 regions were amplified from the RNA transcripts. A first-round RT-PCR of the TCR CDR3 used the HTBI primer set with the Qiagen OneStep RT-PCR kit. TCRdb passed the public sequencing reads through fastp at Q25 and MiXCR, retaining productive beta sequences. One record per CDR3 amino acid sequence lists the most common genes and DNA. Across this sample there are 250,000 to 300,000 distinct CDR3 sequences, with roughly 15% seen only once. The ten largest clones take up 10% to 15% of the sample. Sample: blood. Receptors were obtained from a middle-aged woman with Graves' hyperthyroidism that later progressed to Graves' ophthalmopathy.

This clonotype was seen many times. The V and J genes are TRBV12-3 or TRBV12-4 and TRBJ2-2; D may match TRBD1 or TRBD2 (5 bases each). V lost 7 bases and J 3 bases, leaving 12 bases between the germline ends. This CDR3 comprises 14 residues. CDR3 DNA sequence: TGTGCCAGCACGGGGACCAAACACACCGGGGAGCTGTTTTTT. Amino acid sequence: CASTGTKHTGELFF.

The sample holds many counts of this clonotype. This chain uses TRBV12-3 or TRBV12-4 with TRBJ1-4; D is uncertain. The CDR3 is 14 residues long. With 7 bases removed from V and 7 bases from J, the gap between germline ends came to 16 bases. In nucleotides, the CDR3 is TGTGCCAGCACCTTCGCGGCAGGCGCTGAAAAACTGTTTTTT. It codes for CASTFAAGAEKLFF.

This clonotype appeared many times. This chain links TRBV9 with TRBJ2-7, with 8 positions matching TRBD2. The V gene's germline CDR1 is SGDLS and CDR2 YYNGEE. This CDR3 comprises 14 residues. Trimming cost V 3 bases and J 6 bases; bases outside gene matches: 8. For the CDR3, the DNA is TGTGCCAGCAGCGGAAGCGGGAGTACGGGCGAGCAGTACTTC. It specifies CASSGSGSTGEQYF.

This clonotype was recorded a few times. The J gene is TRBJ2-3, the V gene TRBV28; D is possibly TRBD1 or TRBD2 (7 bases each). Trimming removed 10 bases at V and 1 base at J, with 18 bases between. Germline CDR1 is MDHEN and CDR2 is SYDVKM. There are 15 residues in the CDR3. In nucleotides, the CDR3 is TGTGCCACTACTCCCAGGGGGGGGCGCACAGATACGCAGTATTTT. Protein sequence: CATTPRGGRTDTQYF.

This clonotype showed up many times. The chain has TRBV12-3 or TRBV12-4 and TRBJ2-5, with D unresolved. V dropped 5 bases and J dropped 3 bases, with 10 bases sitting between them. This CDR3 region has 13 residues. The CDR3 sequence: CASSLLAEETQYF. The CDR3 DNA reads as TGTGCCAGCAGTCTTTTGGCCGAAGAGACCCAGTACTTC.

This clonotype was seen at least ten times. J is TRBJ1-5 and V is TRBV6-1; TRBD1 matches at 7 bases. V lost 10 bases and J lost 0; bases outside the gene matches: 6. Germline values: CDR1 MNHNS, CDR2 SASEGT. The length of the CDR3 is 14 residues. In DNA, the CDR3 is TGTGCCACCCGGGACAGTCATAGCAATCAGCCCCAGCATTTT. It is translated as CATRDSHSNQPQHF.

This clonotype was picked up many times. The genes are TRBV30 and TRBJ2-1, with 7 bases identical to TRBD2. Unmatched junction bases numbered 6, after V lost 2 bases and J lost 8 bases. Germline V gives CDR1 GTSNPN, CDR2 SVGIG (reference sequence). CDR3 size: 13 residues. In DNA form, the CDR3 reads TGTGCCTGGAGTAGCGGGATAGGCGATGAGCAGTTCTTC. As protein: CAWSSGIGDEQFF.

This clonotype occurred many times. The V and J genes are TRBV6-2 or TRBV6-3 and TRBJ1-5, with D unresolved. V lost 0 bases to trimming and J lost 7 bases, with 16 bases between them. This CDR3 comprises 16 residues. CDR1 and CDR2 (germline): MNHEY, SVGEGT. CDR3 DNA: TGTGCCAGCAGTTACTCCACAGCCCAGGACCGACAGCCCCAGCATTTT. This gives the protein CASSYSTAQDRQPQHF.

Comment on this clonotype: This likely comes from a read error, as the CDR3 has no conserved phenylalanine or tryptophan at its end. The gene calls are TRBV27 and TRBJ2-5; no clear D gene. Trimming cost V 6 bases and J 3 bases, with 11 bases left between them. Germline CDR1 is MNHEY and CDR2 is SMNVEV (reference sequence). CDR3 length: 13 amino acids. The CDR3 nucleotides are TGTGCCAGCAGCCGATCGATCAAAGAGACCCAGTACCTC. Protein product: CASSRSIKETQYL.

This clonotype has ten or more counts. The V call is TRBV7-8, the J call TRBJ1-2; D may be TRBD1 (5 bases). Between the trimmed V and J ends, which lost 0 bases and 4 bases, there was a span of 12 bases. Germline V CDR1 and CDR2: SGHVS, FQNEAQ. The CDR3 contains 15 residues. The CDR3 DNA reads TGTGCCAGCAGCTTAGCGGGCAGGGTACCCTATGGCTACACCTTC. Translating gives CASSLAGRVPYGYTF.

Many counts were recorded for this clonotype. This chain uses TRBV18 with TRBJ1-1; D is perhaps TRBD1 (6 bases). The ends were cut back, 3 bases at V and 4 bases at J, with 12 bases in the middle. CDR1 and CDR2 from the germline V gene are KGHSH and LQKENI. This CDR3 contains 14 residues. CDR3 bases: TGTGCCAGCTCACCGGGGGGGCCTGTCACTGAAGCTTTCTTT. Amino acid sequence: CASSPGGPVTEAFF.

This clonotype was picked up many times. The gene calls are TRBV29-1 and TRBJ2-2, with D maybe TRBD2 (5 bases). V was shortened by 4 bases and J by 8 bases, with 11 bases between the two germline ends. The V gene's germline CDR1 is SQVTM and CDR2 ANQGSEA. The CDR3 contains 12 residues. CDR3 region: CSVGGSAGELFF. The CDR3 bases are TGCAGCGTTGGTGGGAGTGCGGGGGAGCTGTTTTTT.

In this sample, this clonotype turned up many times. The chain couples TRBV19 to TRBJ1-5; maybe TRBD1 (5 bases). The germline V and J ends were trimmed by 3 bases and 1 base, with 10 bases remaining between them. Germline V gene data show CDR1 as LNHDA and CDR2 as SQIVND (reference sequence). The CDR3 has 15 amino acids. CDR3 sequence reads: CASSIGTRSNQPQHF. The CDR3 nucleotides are TGTGCCAGTAGTATCGGGACTCGGAGCAATCAGCCCCAGCATTTT.

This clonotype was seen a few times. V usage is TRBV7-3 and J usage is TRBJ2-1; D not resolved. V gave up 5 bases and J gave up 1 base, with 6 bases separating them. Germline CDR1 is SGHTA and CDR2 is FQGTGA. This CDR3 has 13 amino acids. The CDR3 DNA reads TGTGCCAGCAGCGCCAAATCCTACAATGAGCAGTTCTTC. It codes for CASSAKSYNEQFF.

The CDR3 loop is CSVEFTAASSYEQYF. DNA of the CDR3: TGCAGCGTTGAATTCACTGCGGCCAGCTCCTACGAGCAGTACTTC. J is TRBJ2-7 and V is TRBV29-1; D remains ambiguous. The CDR3 sequence is 15 residues long. V shed 2 bases and J shed 0 bases, with 14 bases lying between them. Germline CDR1 SQVTM, CDR2 ANQGSEA.

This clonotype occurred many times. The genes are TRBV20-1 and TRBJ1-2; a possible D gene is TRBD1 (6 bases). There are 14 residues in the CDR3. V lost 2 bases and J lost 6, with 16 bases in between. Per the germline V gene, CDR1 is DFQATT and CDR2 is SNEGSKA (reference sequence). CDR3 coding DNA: TGCAGTGCTAGAAGCCGAGGGACAAGCAATGGCTACACCTTC. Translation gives CSARSRGTSNGYTF.

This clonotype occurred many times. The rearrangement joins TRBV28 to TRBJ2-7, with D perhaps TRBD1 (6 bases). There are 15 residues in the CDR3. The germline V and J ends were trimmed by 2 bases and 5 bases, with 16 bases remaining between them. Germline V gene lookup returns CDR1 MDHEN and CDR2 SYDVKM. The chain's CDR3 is CASSLQGRGFDEQYF. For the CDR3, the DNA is TGTGCCAGCAGTTTACAGGGGAGAGGGTTCGACGAGCAGTACTTC.

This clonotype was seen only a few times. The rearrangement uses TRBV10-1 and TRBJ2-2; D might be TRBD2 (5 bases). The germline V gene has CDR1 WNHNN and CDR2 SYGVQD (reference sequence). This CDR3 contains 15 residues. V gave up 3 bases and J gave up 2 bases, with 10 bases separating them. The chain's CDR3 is CASSEGLENTGELFF. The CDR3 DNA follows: TGCGCCAGCAGTGAAGGACTGGAAAACACCGGGGAGCTGTTTTTT.

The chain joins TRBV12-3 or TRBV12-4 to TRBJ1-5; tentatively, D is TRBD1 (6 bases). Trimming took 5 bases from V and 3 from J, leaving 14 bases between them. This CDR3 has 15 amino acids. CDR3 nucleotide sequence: TGTGCCAGCAGTCAGAACGGGGGCTACAATCAGCCCCAGCATTTT. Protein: CASSQNGGYNQPQHF.

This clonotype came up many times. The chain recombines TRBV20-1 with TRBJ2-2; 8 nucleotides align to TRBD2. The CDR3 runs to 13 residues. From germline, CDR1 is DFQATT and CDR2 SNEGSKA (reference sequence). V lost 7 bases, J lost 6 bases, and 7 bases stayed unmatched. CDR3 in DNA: TGCAGTGTTACCCGGGGGGGCGCCGGGGAGCTGTTTTTT. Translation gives CSVTRGGAGELFF.

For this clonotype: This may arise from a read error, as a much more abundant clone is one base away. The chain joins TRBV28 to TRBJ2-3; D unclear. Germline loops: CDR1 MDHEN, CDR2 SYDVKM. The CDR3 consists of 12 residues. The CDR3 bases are TGTGTCAGCACTGAACGAGATTATACGCAGTATTTT. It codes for CVSTERDYTQYF.

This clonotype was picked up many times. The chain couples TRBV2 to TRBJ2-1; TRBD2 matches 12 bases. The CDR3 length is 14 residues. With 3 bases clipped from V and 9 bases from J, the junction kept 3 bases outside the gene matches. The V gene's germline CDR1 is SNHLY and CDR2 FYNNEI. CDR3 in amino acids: CASSDETSGSEQFF. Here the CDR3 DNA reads TGTGCCAGCAGTGATGAGACTAGCGGGAGTGAGCAGTTCTTC.

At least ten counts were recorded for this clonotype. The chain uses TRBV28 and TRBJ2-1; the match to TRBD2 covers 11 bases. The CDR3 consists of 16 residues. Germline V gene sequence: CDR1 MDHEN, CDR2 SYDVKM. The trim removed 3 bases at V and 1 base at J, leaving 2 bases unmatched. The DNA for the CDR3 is TGTGCCAGCAGTTTGCCTAGCGGGAGGTCCTACAATGAGCAGTTCTTC. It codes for CASSLPSGRSYNEQFF.

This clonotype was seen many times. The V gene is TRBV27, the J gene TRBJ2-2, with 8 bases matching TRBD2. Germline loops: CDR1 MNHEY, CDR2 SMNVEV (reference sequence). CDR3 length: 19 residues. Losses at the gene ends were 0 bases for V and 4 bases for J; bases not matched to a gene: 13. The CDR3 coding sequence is TGTGCCAGCAGTTTATCTTCCGGGACTAGTAGGCTTTTCACCGGGGAGCTGTTTTTT. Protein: CASSLSSGTSRLFTGELFF.

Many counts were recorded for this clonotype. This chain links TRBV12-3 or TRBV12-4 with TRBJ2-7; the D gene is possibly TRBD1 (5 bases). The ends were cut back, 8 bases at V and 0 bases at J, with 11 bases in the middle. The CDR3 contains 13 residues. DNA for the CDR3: TGTGCCAGCGGAACAGGTATCTCCTACGAGCAGTACTTC. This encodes CASGTGISYEQYF.

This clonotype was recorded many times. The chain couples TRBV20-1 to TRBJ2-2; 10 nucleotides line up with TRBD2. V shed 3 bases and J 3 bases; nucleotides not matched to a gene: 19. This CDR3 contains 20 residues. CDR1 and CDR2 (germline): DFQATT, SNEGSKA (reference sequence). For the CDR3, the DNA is TGCAGTGCTAGCCATTGGGGCGAAGATAGCGGGAGGCCGGACACCGGGGAGCTGTTTTTT. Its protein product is CSASHWGEDSGRPDTGELFF.

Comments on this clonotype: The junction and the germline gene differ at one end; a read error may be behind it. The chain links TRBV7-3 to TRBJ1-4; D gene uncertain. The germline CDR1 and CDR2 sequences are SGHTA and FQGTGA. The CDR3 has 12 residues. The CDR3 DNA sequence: TGTGCCAGCAGTGCCCAAAATGAAAGACTGTTTTTT. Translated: CASSAQNERLFF.